A single sample is the source of the 30 T cell receptor beta chains below, sequenced in a study of regulatory T cells in long-lasting Graves disease. The time point was: newly diagnosed GD, antithyroid drugs for less than 3 months. Preparation of the TCR library used RNA extracted from PBMCs. Combining iRepertoire HTBI primers with Arm-PCR of CDR3 regions, the authors built TCR beta libraries. TCRdb reprocessed the multiplex PCR reads via MiXCR and lists one record per CDR3 protein. Of about 240,000 distinct CDR3 sequences listed, over 20% are singletons. The material was peripheral blood mononuclear cells (PBMCs), obtained at new diagnosis, from a patient treated with antithyroid drugs. The receptor set was obtained from a female donor with Graves disease.

This chain links TRBV10-3 with TRBJ2-2; perhaps TRBD1 as D (6 bases). The V gene lost 5 bases and the J gene lost 13 bases, with 17 bases spanning the gap. This CDR3 region has 13 residues. The V gene's germline CDR1 is ENHRY and CDR2 SYGVKD. The chain's CDR3 is CAISPGERIGLFF. The CDR3 DNA sequence: TGTGCCATCAGTCCAGGGGAGCGGATAGGGCTGTTTTTT.

This clonotype has a count of ten or more. The chain is built from TRBV28 and TRBJ2-7, with TRBD1 matching 11 bases. Trimming cost V 6 bases and J 6 bases; bases outside gene matches: 13. The CDR3 sequence is 16 residues long. Per germline, CDR1 MDHEN and CDR2 SYDVKM. The chain's CDR3 is CASRPPPGQGVVEQYF. In nucleotides, the CDR3 is TGTGCCAGCAGGCCGCCGCCGGGACAGGGGGTCGTCGAGCAGTACTTC. The whole variable domain, filled in from reference TRBV28 and TRBJ2-7, reads DVKVTQSSRYLVKRTGEKVFLECVQDMDHENMFWYRQDPGLGLRLIYFSYDVKMKEKGDIPEGYSVSREKKERFSLILESASTNQTSMYLCASRPPPGQGVVEQYFGPGTRLTVT.

In its sample, this clonotype was seen many times. This chain links TRBV2 with TRBJ1-1, with D uncertain. V was cut by 6 bases and J by 0 bases, with 8 bases left in between. Germline loops: CDR1 SNHLY, CDR2 FYNNEI. The CDR3 is 13 residues long. The CDR3 is CASREEMNTEAFF. CDR3 DNA sequence: TGTGCCAGCAGAGAGGAGATGAACACTGAAGCTTTCTTT.

This clonotype was counted only a few times. A much larger clone sits a single nucleotide away, making a read error possible. V is TRBV7-2 and J is TRBJ1-2; weak D call: TRBD1 (5 bases). The CDR3 spans 14 residues. The germline CDR1 and CDR2 sequences are SGHTA and FQGNSA. CDR3 in amino acids: CASSLASGFYGYIF. DNA for the CDR3: TGTGCCAGCAGCTTAGCGTCAGGGTTCTATGGCTACATCTTC.

J is TRBJ2-1 and V is TRBV30, with a weak D call TRBD1 (6 bases). Per germline, CDR1 GTSNPN and CDR2 SVGIG (reference sequence). The V end was cut by 0 bases, the J end by 6 bases, with 12 bases between. This CDR3 region has 14 residues. The CDR3, as DNA: TGTGCCTGGAGTGTACGGCGCAGGGGCAATGAGCAGTTCTTC. Its translation is CAWSVRRRGNEQFF.

This clonotype was counted ten times or more. This chain connects TRBV20-1 to TRBJ2-3; TRBD2 matches 8 bases. V lost 5 bases to trimming and J lost 10 bases; unmatched junction nucleotides: 11. There are 13 residues in the CDR3. CDR1 DFQATT and CDR2 SNEGSKA come from the germline V gene (reference sequence). The CDR3 spells CSALGTSGVAQYF. The CDR3 nucleotides read TGCAGTGCTCTCGGGACTAGTGGGGTCGCGCAGTATTTT.

In this sample, this clonotype turned up many times. The chain carries TRBV6-1 and TRBJ2-6, with TRBD2 identical over 9 bases. From germline, CDR1 is MNHNS and CDR2 SASEGT. CDR3 length equals 18 residues. Germline trimming cut 6 bases from V and 0 bases from J; bases unmatched to any gene: 9. DNA of the CDR3: TGTGCCAGCAGCGACAGACTAGCGGTCGGCTCTGGGGCCAACGTCCTGACTTTC. It codes for CASSDRLAVGSGANVLTF.

This clonotype was counted at least ten times. The chain uses TRBV10-3 and TRBJ1-1; D unclear. The CDR3 extends over 14 amino acids. The germline gives CDR1 ENHRY, CDR2 SYGVKD. V was cut by 2 bases and J by 0 bases, with 7 bases left in between. The CDR3 spells CAISETDMNTEAFF. The CDR3 DNA sequence: TGTGCCATCAGTGAGACCGACATGAACACTGAAGCTTTCTTT.

This clonotype was found a few times. A read error may explain this, as a much larger clone is one base away. The chain recombines TRBV7-8 with TRBJ2-5; either TRBD1 or TRBD2 may supply D (5 bases each). Germline lookup yields CDR1 SGHVS and CDR2 FQNEAQ. This CDR3 comprises 15 residues. The CDR3 loop reads CASSQGEVKGETRYF. The CDR3 DNA is TGTGCCAGCAGTCAAGGGGAAGTTAAGGGAGAGACCCGGTACTTC.

This clonotype was seen ten or more times. V usage is TRBV29-1 and J usage is TRBJ2-7; the D gene is possibly TRBD2 (7 bases). CDR1 SQVTM and CDR2 ANQGSEA come from the germline V gene. V shed 7 bases and J shed 7 bases, with 26 bases lying between them. The CDR3 contains 15 residues. As DNA, the CDR3 is TGCAGCGCTGAGAGGGGGGGCGCTCAAATTCGAGAGCAGTACTTC. As protein: CSAERGGAQIREQYF.

This clonotype was counted a few times. This chain uses TRBV7-2 with TRBJ2-2; the match to TRBD1 covers 10 bases. The J segment lost 7 bases and the V segment lost 3 bases, leaving 5 bases of the junction unmatched. There are 15 residues in the CDR3. Germline V gene lookup returns CDR1 SGHTA and CDR2 FQGNSA. CDR3 residues: CASSFGTGVGGELFF. The DNA of the CDR3 is TGTGCCAGCAGCTTTGGGACAGGGGTTGGCGGGGAGCTGTTTTTT.

This clonotype was recorded at least ten times. The chain joins TRBV4-3 to TRBJ1-2; D might be TRBD1 (5 bases). V was cut by 1 base and J by 0 bases, with 9 bases left in between. CDR1 and CDR2 (germline): LGHNA, YSLEER. This CDR3 is built from 15 residues. The DNA for the CDR3 is TGCGCCAGCAGCCAAGGCGTGACAGCTAACTATGGCTACACCTTC. This codes for CASSQGVTANYGYTF.

This clonotype has only a few counts. Just one base apart from a much larger clone, this may be a read error. The chain joins TRBV2 to TRBJ2-5; perhaps TRBD1 as D (5 bases). CDR1 and CDR2 from the germline V gene are SNHLY and FYNNEI. V shed 9 bases and J shed 3 bases, with 23 bases lying between them. This CDR3 has 16 amino acids. The CDR3 DNA sequence: TGTGCCAGTACGAGACAGAACGATTGGATTAAAGAGACCCAGTACTTC. This translates into CASTRQNDWIKETQYF.

This clonotype was seen ten or more times. This chain uses TRBV2 with TRBJ2-5; TRBD2 aligns across 13 bases. Germline V gene sequence: CDR1 SNHLY, CDR2 FYNNEI. The CDR3 consists of 17 residues. Trimming cost V 1 base and J 5 bases; bases outside gene matches: 7. The CDR3 nucleotides are TGTGCCAGCAGTGAAGGAACTAGCGGGGGGGCAGGGGAGACCCAGTACTTC. This gives the protein CASSEGTSGGAGETQYF.

In its sample, this clonotype was seen many times. Written as DNA, the CDR3 is TGTGCCAGCATACCCGGGACAGGGGGCTGGGATGAGCAGTTCTTC. Translating it yields CASIPGTGGWDEQFF. V gene TRBV12-3 or TRBV12-4 combines with J gene TRBJ2-1; 12 positions match TRBD1. CDR3 length: 15 residues. The J segment lost 8 bases and the V segment lost 7 bases, leaving 9 bases of the junction unmatched.

In the case of this clonotype: A read error is likely here: a far larger clone is one base away. The chain carries TRBV7-2 and TRBJ2-1; 8 bases map to TRBD2. Germline V gives CDR1 SGHTA, CDR2 FQGNSA. V trimming: 1 base; J trimming: 10 bases; junction bases outside the gene matches: 12. This CDR3 has 16 residues. The CDR3 sequence: CASSLVASGLAYEQFF. The DNA of the CDR3 is TGTGCCAGCAGCTTAGTCGCTAGCGGGCTCGCCTACGAGCAGTTCTTC.

This clonotype was detected ten times or more. The chain joins TRBV20-1 to TRBJ2-7; 9 nucleotides agree with TRBD1. CDR3 length equals 14 residues. V was pared by 6 bases and J by 5 bases, with 11 bases of the junction left unmatched. CDR1 and CDR2 from the germline V gene are DFQATT and SNEGSKA (reference sequence). The CDR3: CSAGRDREGHEQYF. For the CDR3, the DNA is TGCAGTGCCGGTCGGGACAGGGAGGGCCACGAGCAGTACTTC.

This clonotype has ten or more counts. The chain links TRBV30 to TRBJ2-5; D unresolved. The V end was cut by 4 bases, the J end by 5 bases, with 14 bases between. The CDR3 consists of 13 residues. CDR1 and CDR2 (germline): GTSNPN, SVGIG (reference sequence). The CDR3 loop reads CAWKRNPAETQYF. As DNA, the CDR3 is TGTGCCTGGAAACGTAATCCGGCGGAGACCCAGTACTTC.

This clonotype was detected ten times or more. V usage is TRBV20-1 and J usage is TRBJ1-6, with no clear D. This CDR3 spans 14 amino acids. Trimming shortened V by 1 base and J by 5 bases, and 9 bases separated the two germline ends. CDR1 and CDR2 (germline): DFQATT, SNEGSKA (reference sequence). CDR3 coding DNA: TGCAGTGCTAGAGCTGGGCCTCATAATTCACCCCTCCACTTT. It yields the protein CSARAGPHNSPLHF.

This clonotype was detected many times. A junction boundary mismatches the germline segment, possibly from a read error. The chain is built from TRBV7-9 and TRBJ2-3; 10 nucleotides line up with TRBD2. This CDR3 has 15 amino acids. CDR1 is SEHNR and CDR2 is FQNEAQ in the germline V gene (reference sequence). In nucleotides, the CDR3 is TGTGCCAGCAGCCTAGCGGGAGTGGCGTCGGATACGCAGTATTTT. It yields the protein CASSLAGVASDTQYF.

This clonotype appeared many times. This chain connects TRBV27 to TRBJ1-5; the match to TRBD1 covers 7 bases. Germline V CDR1 and CDR2: MNHEY, SMNVEV (reference sequence). J gave up 3 bases and V 5 bases, and 10 bases lay outside the gene matches. This CDR3 has 16 residues. The CDR3 is CASSPYRQGINQPQHF. DNA for the CDR3: TGTGCCAGCAGTCCGTATAGACAGGGCATCAATCAGCCCCAGCATTTT.

On this clonotype: At one end, the junction sequence differs from germline, possibly due to a read error. The rearrangement links TRBV5-1 to TRBJ2-5, with 11 bases aligning to TRBD2. From germline, CDR1 is SGHRS and CDR2 YFSETQ. The CDR3 consists of 15 residues. The CDR3 spells CASSNSGGARETQYF. In nucleotides, the CDR3 is TGTGCCAGCAGTAATAGCGGGGGGGCTCGAGAGACCCAGTACTTC.

The V gene is TRBV15, the J gene TRBJ2-1, with 9 bases fitting TRBD2. After removal of 1 base from V and 8 bases from J, the junction contained 9 bases not matched to a gene. The CDR3 is 16 amino acids. Per germline, CDR1 LNHNV and CDR2 YYDKDF (reference sequence). CDR3 protein: CATSRGSSGVGDEQFF. CDR3 in DNA: TGTGCCACCAGCAGAGGGTCTAGCGGGGTCGGAGATGAGCAGTTCTTC. Combining the CDR3 with reference TRBV15 and TRBJ2-1 gives the whole variable domain DAMVIQNPRYQVTQFGKPVTLSCSQTLNHNVMYWYQQKSSQAPKLLFHYYDKDFNNEADTPDNFQSRRPNTSFCFLDIRSPGLGDTAMYLCATSRGSSGVGDEQFFGPGTRLTVL.

This clonotype was seen ten or more times. The genes are TRBV9 and TRBJ2-5, with a possible D match to TRBD2 (5 bases). V shed 4 bases and J shed 4 bases, with 11 bases lying between them. The CDR3 extends over 13 amino acids. Germline-derived CDR1 and CDR2 are SGDLS and YYNGEE. The CDR3 DNA reads as TGTGCCAGCAGCCCCGCGGGCAGAGAGACCCAGTACTTC. Protein product: CASSPAGRETQYF. Based on the CDR3 plus reference TRBV9 and TRBJ2-5, the full variable domain is DSGVTQTPKHLITATGQRVTLRCSPRSGDLSVYWYQQSLDQGLQFLIQYYNGEERAKGNILERFSAQQFPDLHSELNLSSLELGDSALYFCASSPAGRETQYFGPGTRLLVL.

The V call is TRBV28, the J call TRBJ1-5; D gene uncertain. Germline assignment: CDR1 MDHEN and CDR2 SYDVKM. This CDR3 has 10 residues. Deletions cut 8 bases from V and 7 bases from J, with 6 bases between. CDR3 nucleotide sequence: TGTGCCAGCGGCGGCCAGCCCCAGCATTTT. This translates into CASGGQPQHF.

The chain couples TRBV29-1 to TRBJ2-1; unclear D gene. V was clipped by 7 bases and J by 2 bases, with 3 bases between them. The V gene's germline CDR1 is SQVTM and CDR2 ANQGSEA. The CDR3 covers 10 residues. DNA for the CDR3: TGCAGCGGCGCCTACAATGAGCAGTTCTTC. Amino acids: CSGAYNEQFF.

The gene calls are TRBV3-2 and TRBJ2-1; the DNA was not used to check the table's D call, TRBD1. TRBV3-2 is designated a pseudogene. This CDR3 region has 16 residues. CDR3 nucleotide sequence: TGTGCCAGCAGCCAAGATGGGGACAGGGCAAACAATGAGCAGTTCTTC. Encoded protein: CASSQDGDRANNEQFF.

This clonotype appeared many times. J is TRBJ1-5 and V is TRBV6-2 or TRBV6-3, with a possible D match to TRBD1 (6 bases). The germline V gene encodes CDR1 MNHEY and CDR2 SVGEGT. CDR3 length equals 16 residues. The V and J ends lost 2 bases and 0 bases respectively, with 11 bases between them. CDR3 nucleotide sequence: TGTGCCAGCAGTTACACCCGGACAGCTAGCAATCAGCCCCAGCATTTT. This codes for CASSYTRTASNQPQHF.

This clonotype appeared many times. This chain uses TRBV15 with TRBJ2-5; 7 bases line up with TRBD2. Unmatched junction bases numbered 5, after V lost 0 bases and J lost 4 bases. The germline CDR1 and CDR2 sequences are LNHNV and YYDKDF (reference sequence). This CDR3 contains 15 residues. The CDR3, as DNA: TGTGCCACCAGCAGAGACTCCTGGGGGGGAGAGACCCAGTACTTC. The encoded protein is CATSRDSWGGETQYF. The variable domain in full, completed from reference TRBV15 and TRBJ2-5, reads DAMVIQNPRYQVTQFGKPVTLSCSQTLNHNVMYWYQQKSSQAPKLLFHYYDKDFNNEADTPDNFQSRRPNTSFCFLDIRSPGLGDTAMYLCATSRDSWGGETQYFGPGTRLLVL.

This clonotype was counted ten times or more. Here the CDR3 reads CAISQTSRSYEQYF. CDR3 nucleotide sequence: TGTGCCATCAGCCAGACTAGCCGTTCCTACGAGCAGTACTTC. This chain links TRBV10-3 with TRBJ2-7; 7 bases align to TRBD2. After removal of 6 bases from V and 1 base from J, the junction contained 6 bases not matched to a gene. CDR3 length equals 14 residues. Germline CDR1 and CDR2: ENHRY and SYGVKD.